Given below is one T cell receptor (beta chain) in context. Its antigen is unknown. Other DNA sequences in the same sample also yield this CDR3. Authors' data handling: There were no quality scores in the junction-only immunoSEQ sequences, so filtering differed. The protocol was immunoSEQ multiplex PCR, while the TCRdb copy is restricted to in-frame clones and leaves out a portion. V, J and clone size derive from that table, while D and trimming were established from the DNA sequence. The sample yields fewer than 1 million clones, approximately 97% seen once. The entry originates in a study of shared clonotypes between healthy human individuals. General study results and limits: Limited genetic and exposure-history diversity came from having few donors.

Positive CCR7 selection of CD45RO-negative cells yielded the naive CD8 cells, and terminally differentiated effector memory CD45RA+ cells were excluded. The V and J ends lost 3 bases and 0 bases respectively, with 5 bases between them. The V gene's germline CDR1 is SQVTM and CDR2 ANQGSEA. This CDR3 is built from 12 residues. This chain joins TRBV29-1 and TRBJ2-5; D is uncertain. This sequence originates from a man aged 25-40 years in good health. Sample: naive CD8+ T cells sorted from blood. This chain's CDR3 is CSVEGYQETQYF. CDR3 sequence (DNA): TGCAGCGTTGAGGGGTACCAAGAGACCCAGTACTTC.